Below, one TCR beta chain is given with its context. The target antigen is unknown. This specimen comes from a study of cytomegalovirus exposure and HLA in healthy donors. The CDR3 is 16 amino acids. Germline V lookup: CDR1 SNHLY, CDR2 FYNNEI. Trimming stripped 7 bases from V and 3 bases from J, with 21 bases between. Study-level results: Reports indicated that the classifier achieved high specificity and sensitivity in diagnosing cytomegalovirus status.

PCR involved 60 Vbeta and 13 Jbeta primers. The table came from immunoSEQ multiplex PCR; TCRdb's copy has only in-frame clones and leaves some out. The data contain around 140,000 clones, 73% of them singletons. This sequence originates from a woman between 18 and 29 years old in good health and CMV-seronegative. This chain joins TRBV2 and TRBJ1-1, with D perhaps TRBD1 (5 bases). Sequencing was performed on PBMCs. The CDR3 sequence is CASMVDRGWGDTEAFF. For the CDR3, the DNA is TGTGCCAGCATGGTCGATCGGGGATGGGGGGACACTGAAGCTTTCTTT.